Listed below are T cell receptor beta chains from one sample, sequenced in a study of human CD8 memory T cell subsets. Using the 5' RACE reads, TCRdb records one entry per CDR3 protein without DNA. The listing contains about 4,200 distinct CDR3 sequences. What was sequenced was CD8+ effector memory T cells (TEM) sorted from PBMCs. The receptors were sampled from a human donor in good health. Both conserved end residues are part of each CDR3. A row's size may be missing; if present it is once, few, many or a size class.

J: TRBJ2-5
V: TRBV20-1
size: .
CDR3: CSARDTRPQRTQYF

J: TRBJ1-1
V: TRBV20-1
size: .
CDR3: CSAREGRTEAFF

J: TRBJ1-2
V: TRBV20-1
size: .
CDR3: CSARTGTDYGYTF

J: TRBJ2-1
V: TRBV20-1
size: medium-sized
CDR3: CSARGTSGDYNEQFF

J: TRBJ2-2
V: TRBV4-3
size: medium-sized
CDR3: CASSQDAGGNTGELFF

J: TRBJ2-3
V: TRBV20-1
size: .
CDR3: CSVQAGEWDTQYF

J: TRBJ2-7
V: TRBV4-1
size: .
CDR3: CASSQDAARMGEQYF

J: TRBJ2-2
V: TRBV6-4
size: .
CDR3: CASRPGLETGELFF

J: TRBJ1-6
V: TRBV12-3/TRBV12-4
size: .
CDR3: CASSPGPAPPLHF

J: TRBJ2-5
V: TRBV6-1
size: .
CDR3: CASSDRAGGQETQYF

J: TRBJ2-3
V: TRBV6-4
size: .
CDR3: CASSETSGGTDTQYF

J: TRBJ2-7
V: TRBV6-1
size: .
CDR3: CASSEGDHSEQYF

J: TRBJ2-2
V: TRBV29-1
size: .
CDR3: CSVVEGLGAGELFF

J: TRBJ2-7
V: TRBV27
size: .
CDR3: CASSLAGDYEQYF

J: TRBJ1-1
V: TRBV6-2/TRBV6-3
size: .
CDR3: CASSLLNTEAFF

J: TRBJ2-3
V: TRBV6-1
size: .
CDR3: CASSELAGEVDTQYF

J: TRBJ2-1
V: TRBV28
size: .
CDR3: CASSLSSEQFF

J: TRBJ2-2
V: TRBV6-4
size: .
CDR3: CASSETDTGELFF

J: TRBJ1-2
V: TRBV7-2
size: .
CDR3: CASSPSGGQGANYGYTF

J: TRBJ2-5
V: TRBV4-2
size: medium-sized
CDR3: CASSQDRSETQYF